This TCR beta chain was recorded in a study of blood T cells in healthy people across ages. This clonotype was counted between two and nine times. Next came a second PCR, run for about 7 to 12 cycles, which used a sample-barcoded 5' primer along with a J-beta primer mix. One entry per CDR3 protein results from TCRdb running MiXCR on the 5' RACE reads. The data contain about 810,000 distinct CDR3 sequences, around 36% of them singletons. Germline V gene lookup returns CDR1 DFQATT and CDR2 SNEGSKA (reference sequence). The CDR3 runs 14 residues. V was clipped by 5 bases and J by 7 bases, with 18 bases between them.

The V and J genes are TRBV20-1 and TRBJ2-1; TRBD2 is a possible D gene (7 bases). The sequenced sample consisted of blood. The receptor's source is a man between 18 and 35 years old in good health. The CDR3 here is CSAGRGSGKNEQFF. As DNA, the CDR3 is TGCAGTGCTGGGAGGGGGTCAGGTAAAAATGAGCAGTTCTTC.